Listed here are 26 T cell receptor beta chains from one sample, sequenced in a study of blood T cell repertoires in COVID-19. Data came from immunoSEQ multiplex PCR; TCRdb stores just in-frame clones and leaves some out. This table holds about 200,000 clones, 65% to 90% found once. The material sequenced was peripheral blood. The receptors stem from a man aged 45-65 years with acute or convalescent COVID-19.

The V gene is TRBV12-3 or TRBV12-4, the J gene TRBJ1-3, with D perhaps TRBD1 (6 bases). V was cut by 2 bases and J by 4 bases, with 6 bases left in between. The CDR3 loop spans 13 amino acids. CDR3 sequence: CASSLQGGNTIYF. DNA of the CDR3: TGTGCCAGCAGTTTACAGGGGGGAAACACCATATATTTT.

A word on this clone: Different DNA sequences within this sample yield the same CDR3. The gene calls are TRBV5-1 and TRBJ2-5, with 9 bases identical to TRBD2. Germline trimming cut 4 bases from V and 7 bases from J; bases unmatched to any gene: 14. This CDR3 is 16 amino acids long. The germline V gene encodes CDR1 SGHRS and CDR2 YFSETQ. The CDR3 bases are TGCGCCAGCAGCCTGGGCCTAGCGGGGCTTCGGGGGACCCAGTACTTC. Translating it yields CASSLGLAGLRGTQYF.

This clone showed up just once. This sequence joins TRBV19 and TRBJ1-5, with 9 bases identical to TRBD1. Germline CDR1 and CDR2: LNHDA and SQIVND (reference sequence). Unmatched junction bases numbered 3, after V lost 3 bases and J lost 6 bases. The CDR3 length is 14 residues. The CDR3 sequence is CASSISTGGQPQHF. The DNA of the CDR3 is TGTGCCAGTAGTATCTCGACAGGGGGTCAGCCCCAGCATTTT.

CDR3 DNA sequence: TGTGCCAGCAGCCCCATGACTAGCGGGGGGCCAATAGAGACCCAGTACTTC. Amino acids: CASSPMTSGGPIETQYF. This chain links TRBV13 with TRBJ2-5; 13 bases align to TRBD2. CDR1 PRHDT and CDR2 FYEKMQ come from the germline V gene (reference sequence). Losses at the gene ends were 5 bases for V and 4 bases for J; bases not matched to a gene: 10. The CDR3 consists of 17 residues.

The chain couples TRBV5-1 to TRBJ2-2; 7 bases agree with TRBD2. From germline, CDR1 is SGHRS and CDR2 YFSETQ. The CDR3 has 14 residues. The J segment lost 7 bases and the V segment lost 7 bases, leaving 10 bases of the junction unmatched. This CDR3 is CASATGGRGGELFF. The CDR3 bases are TGCGCCAGCGCCACGGGAGGTAGGGGCGGGGAGCTGTTTTTT.

This chain joins TRBV19 and TRBJ1-4, with D maybe TRBD1 (5 bases). The CDR3 loop spans 15 amino acids. Between the trimmed V and J ends, which lost 2 bases and 6 bases, there was a span of 13 bases. Germline V gene data show CDR1 as LNHDA and CDR2 as SQIVND (reference sequence). The CDR3 is CASSIQGPAYEKLFF. CDR3 DNA sequence: TGTGCCAGTAGTATACAGGGCCCCGCGTATGAAAAACTGTTTTTT.

The chain employs TRBV7-7 and TRBJ1-4, with TRBD1 matching over 9 bases. V trimming: 1 base; J trimming: 5 bases; junction bases outside the gene matches: 2. Germline-derived CDR1 and CDR2 are SSHAT and FNYEAQ (reference sequence). The CDR3 contains 15 residues. CDR3 bases: TGTGCCAGCAGCTTAGGTGGGACAGGGAATGAAAAACTGTTTTTT. Protein sequence: CASSLGGTGNEKLFF. Using reference TRBV7-7 and TRBJ1-4 for the parts outside the CDR3, the full variable domain is GAGVSQSPRYKVTKRGQDVTLRCDPISSHATLYWYQQALGQGPEFLTYFNYEAQPDKSGLPSDRFSAERPEGSISTLTIQRTEQRDSAMYRCASSLGGTGNEKLFFGSGTQLSVL.

This sequence joins TRBV9 and TRBJ2-5; 9 nucleotides line up with TRBD1. The J segment lost 6 bases and the V segment lost 0 bases, leaving 3 bases of the junction unmatched. CDR1 is SGDLS and CDR2 is YYNGEE in the germline V gene. The CDR3 has 14 amino acids. The DNA of the CDR3 is TGTGCCAGCAGCGTAGCTTACAGGGGGCAGACCCAGTACTTC. Protein: CASSVAYRGQTQYF.

The rearrangement uses TRBV6-5 and TRBJ2-7; D call uncertain. V shed 4 bases and J shed 4 bases, with 14 bases lying between them. Germline CDR1 MNHEY, CDR2 SVGAGI. The CDR3 loop spans 14 amino acids. The CDR3 sequence is CASSSSPEPYEQYF. Written as DNA, the CDR3 is TGTGCCAGCAGTTCCTCGCCGGAGCCATACGAGCAGTACTTC.

The V call is TRBV19, the J call TRBJ1-2; TRBD1 matches at 7 bases. CDR1 LNHDA and CDR2 SQIVND come from the germline V gene (reference sequence). With V trimmed by 10 bases and J by 4 bases, 3 bases remained unmatched. This CDR3 comprises 11 residues. Here the CDR3 reads CAIQGTYGYTF. CDR3 coding DNA: TGTGCCATACAGGGGACCTATGGCTACACCTTC.

This chain joins TRBV4-2 and TRBJ2-7; D call uncertain. Trimming cost V 0 bases and J 4 bases, with 4 bases left between them. This CDR3 has 12 amino acids. Germline V gene lookup returns CDR1 LGHNA and CDR2 YNFKEQ. The CDR3 bases are TGTGCCAGCAGCCAAGATCAATACGAGCAGTACTTC. It encodes CASSQDQYEQYF.

The rearrangement uses TRBV6-5 and TRBJ1-5; no clear D. CDR1 and CDR2 (germline): MNHEY, SVGAGI. Trimming took off 8 bases at V and 5 bases at J, with 16 bases between the two ends. The CDR3 covers 14 residues. The CDR3 protein is CASGKSYGDQPQHF. The CDR3 DNA reads as TGTGCCAGCGGAAAATCATACGGGGATCAGCCCCAGCATTTT.

This clone was detected once. This chain joins TRBV6-5 and TRBJ2-7, with 9 bases matching TRBD1. This CDR3 region has 14 residues. Germline CDR1 reads MNHEY; CDR2 reads SVGAGI. V lost 7 bases, J lost 4 bases, and 8 bases stayed unmatched. The CDR3 loop is CASNPGQGVYEQYF. DNA for the CDR3: TGTGCCAGCAACCCGGGACAGGGTGTTTACGAGCAGTACTTC.

This chain links TRBV23-1 with TRBJ1-2; TRBD1 aligns across 9 bases. TRBV23-1 is designated an ORF whose function remains uncertain. This CDR3 comprises 15 residues. With 4 bases clipped from V and 3 bases from J, the junction kept 6 bases outside the gene matches. The CDR3 here is CASSPPGQGDYGYTF. Here the CDR3 DNA reads TGCGCCAGCAGTCCACCGGGACAGGGAGACTATGGCTACACCTTC.

This chain connects TRBV11-2 to TRBJ1-3; D may be TRBD1 (5 bases). This CDR3 contains 14 residues. The germline V and J ends were trimmed by 1 base and 8 bases, with 12 bases remaining between them. From germline, CDR1 is SGHAT and CDR2 FQNNGV. The CDR3 here is CASSLGTPGDTIYF. The CDR3 DNA is TGTGCCAGCAGCTTAGGGACACCGGGGGACACCATATATTTT.

As DNA, the CDR3 is TGTGCCCTGGTGGGGCGCACAGATACGCAGTATTTT. Protein sequence: CALVGRTDTQYF. The chain joins TRBV12-3 or TRBV12-4 to TRBJ2-3; TRBD1 might be the D (5 bases). The CDR3 has 12 amino acids. The V end lost 11 bases, the J end lost 1 base, and 10 bases lay between the germline ends.

The chain has TRBV6-5 and TRBJ1-5, with unresolved D. Looked up from germline, CDR1 is MNHEY and CDR2 is SVGAGI. The CDR3 contains 13 residues. V was shortened by 8 bases and J by 3 bases, with 11 bases between the two germline ends. DNA for the CDR3: TGTGCCAGCGCGAGGGCGGACAATCAGCCCCAGCATTTT. Its translation is CASARADNQPQHF.

The V and J genes are TRBV11-2 and TRBJ1-2, with 9 bases identical to TRBD1. Looked up from germline, CDR1 is SGHAT and CDR2 is FQNNGV. V dropped 0 bases and J dropped 0; count of bases not matched to a gene: 11. This CDR3 comprises 19 residues. CDR3 DNA: TGTGCCAGCAGCTTAGAAGTAGGCTTGGGGGACAGGGCTAACTATGGCTACACCTTC. Its translation is CASSLEVGLGDRANYGYTF.

This clone was detected only once. V usage is TRBV12-3 or TRBV12-4 and J usage is TRBJ1-1; the D is unclear. V gave up 5 bases and J gave up 9 bases, with 16 bases separating them. The CDR3 spans 13 residues. Here the CDR3 DNA reads TGTGCCAGCAGTGATCGCGGAGGTCTCAAAGCTTTCTTT. Translated: CASSDRGGLKAFF.

CDR3 sequence: CASNPDRRYTDTQYF. The CDR3 DNA reads as TGTGCCAGCAACCCCGACAGGAGATACACAGATACGCAGTATTTT. V and J are TRBV5-4 and TRBJ2-3, with a possible D match to TRBD1 (6 bases). Trimming cost V 6 bases and J 2 bases, with 16 bases left between them. The CDR3 runs to 15 residues. Germline CDR1 and CDR2: SGHNT and YYREEE (reference sequence).

With respect to this clone: This CDR3 is also generated by other DNA sequences in the sample. The chain couples TRBV3-1 (or the pseudogene TRBV3-2) to TRBJ1-1; 7 nucleotides agree with TRBD1. The V gene's germline CDR1 is LGHDT and CDR2 YNNKEL (reference sequence). This CDR3 has 14 amino acids. J was trimmed by 6 bases and V by 1 base; bases with no gene match: 5. The CDR3 protein is CASSQGQGVAEAFF. The CDR3 DNA is TGTGCCAGCAGCCAAGGACAGGGAGTAGCTGAAGCTTTCTTT.

This chain connects TRBV9 to TRBJ2-5, with TRBD2 as a possible D gene (6 bases). V was cut by 2 bases and J by 2 bases, with 10 bases left in between. The CDR3 sequence is 14 residues long. The germline gives CDR1 SGDLS, CDR2 YYNGEE. CDR3 in DNA: TGTGCCAGCAGCGTCGGGACTCTTCAAGAGACCCAGTACTTC. Translated: CASSVGTLQETQYF.

The chain combines TRBV5-6 with TRBJ1-5; D may be TRBD1 (6 bases). The CDR3 consists of 13 residues. V was shortened by 2 bases and J by 7 bases, with 10 bases between the two germline ends. The V gene's germline CDR1 is SGHDT and CDR2 YYEEEE. The CDR3 loop is CASSFQGLQPQHF. The DNA of the CDR3 is TGTGCCAGCAGCTTCCAGGGGTTGCAGCCCCAGCATTTT.

The rearrangement joins TRBV7-7 to TRBJ2-7, with D possibly being TRBD1 (6 bases). The V gene's germline CDR1 is SSHAT and CDR2 FNYEAQ (reference sequence). The CDR3 consists of 15 residues. V was shortened by 4 bases and J by 4 bases, with 17 bases between the two germline ends. CDR3 sequence: CASSSGVGRGYEQYF. CDR3 in DNA: TGTGCCAGCAGCTCTGGGGTAGGCAGGGGTTACGAGCAGTACTTC.

This clone was counted a few times. The chain is built from TRBV6-5 and TRBJ1-5; no firm D call. V lost 7 bases to trimming and J lost 5 bases, with 15 bases between them. The germline CDR1 and CDR2 sequences are MNHEY and SVGAGI. This CDR3 comprises 14 residues. CDR3 DNA sequence: TGTGCCAGCACTAGTTGGGGAGAACATCAGCCCCAGCATTTT. Translation gives CASTSWGEHQPQHF.

The chain recombines TRBV19 with TRBJ2-5; 12 positions agree with TRBD2. Trimming took 1 base from V and 6 from J; bases not matched to a gene: 6. Germline CDR1 and CDR2: LNHDA and SQIVND (reference sequence). The CDR3 has 16 amino acids. This CDR3 is CASSIGLAGGQKTQYF. The CDR3 DNA reads as TGTGCCAGTAGTATAGGGCTAGCGGGGGGGCAGAAGACCCAGTACTTC.